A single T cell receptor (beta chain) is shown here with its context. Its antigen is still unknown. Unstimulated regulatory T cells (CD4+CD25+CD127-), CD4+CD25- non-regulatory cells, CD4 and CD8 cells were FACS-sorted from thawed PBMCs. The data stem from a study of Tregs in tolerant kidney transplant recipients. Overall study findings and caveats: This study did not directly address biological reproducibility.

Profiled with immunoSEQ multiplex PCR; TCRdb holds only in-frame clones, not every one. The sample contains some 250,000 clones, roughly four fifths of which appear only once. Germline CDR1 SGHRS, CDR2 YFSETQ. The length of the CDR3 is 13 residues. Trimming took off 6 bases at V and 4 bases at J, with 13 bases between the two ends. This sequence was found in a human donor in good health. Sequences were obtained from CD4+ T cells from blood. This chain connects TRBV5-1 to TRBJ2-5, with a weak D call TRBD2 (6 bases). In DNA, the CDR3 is TGCGCCAGCATCTCCGGGGGAGGAGAGACCCAGTACTTC. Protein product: CASISGGGETQYF.